What follows are 29 T cell receptor beta chains derived from one specimen sequenced in a study of blood T cell repertoires in COVID-19. Clones were sequenced by immunoSEQ multiplex PCR, and TCRdb holds only the in-frame ones, with some missing. The sample has approximately 300,000 clones; approximately 85% are singletons. Source material: peripheral blood. These receptors all come from a human donor with COVID-19, enrolled during active disease. The donor label of this sample is uncertain.

The rearrangement uses TRBV19 and TRBJ1-2, with 9 bases fitting TRBD1. This CDR3 region has 14 residues. CDR1 and CDR2 (germline): LNHDA, SQIVND (reference sequence). V dropped 6 bases and J dropped 3; count of bases not matched to a gene: 5. The CDR3 sequence: CASSTGGADYGYTF. DNA for the CDR3: TGTGCCAGTAGCACAGGGGGCGCAGACTATGGCTACACCTTC.

The chain uses TRBV27 and TRBJ1-1, with 12 nucleotides matching TRBD1. Trimming removed 6 bases from V and 8 bases from J; junction bases left unmatched: 13. Germline V gene data show CDR1 as MNHEY and CDR2 as SMNVEV (reference sequence). The CDR3 loop spans 16 amino acids. The CDR3 DNA reads as TGTGCCAGCAGCCTTTCTCCGGGACAGGGGGCTTCGGAAGCTTTCTTT. It yields the protein CASSLSPGQGASEAFF.

This chain uses TRBV20-1 with TRBJ2-3; 9 bases agree with TRBD2. Trimming cost V 3 bases and J 3 bases; bases outside gene matches: 10. This CDR3 spans 16 amino acids. Germline V gene lookup returns CDR1 DFQATT and CDR2 SNEGSKA (reference sequence). The CDR3, as DNA: TGCAGTGCTAGTGACGGCGGGAGGGGTGGGACAGATACGCAGTATTTT. Its protein is CSASDGGRGGTDTQYF.

This chain connects TRBV12-3 or TRBV12-4 to TRBJ2-5; D gene unclear. The germline V and J ends were trimmed by 3 bases and 13 bases, with 15 bases remaining between them. This CDR3 spans 12 amino acids. The CDR3 spells CASSFQNQIPYF. DNA for the CDR3: TGTGCCAGCAGTTTCCAGAACCAAATACCGTACTTC.

The chain carries TRBV13 and TRBJ2-1, with a possible D match to TRBD2 (6 bases). The CDR3 consists of 15 residues. V shed 1 base and J shed 4 bases, with 11 bases lying between them. The germline gives CDR1 PRHDT, CDR2 FYEKMQ (reference sequence). For the CDR3, the DNA is TGTGCCAGCAGCTTAGCGGGAGAACGGTACAATGAGCAGTTCTTC. This gives the protein CASSLAGERYNEQFF.

The gene calls are TRBV6-5 and TRBJ1-5; TRBD1 is a possible D gene (6 bases). V was pared by 7 bases and J by 4 bases, with 17 bases between. The CDR3 totals 15 residues. Germline-derived CDR1 and CDR2 are MNHEY and SVGAGI. The CDR3 reads CASTEEKQGNQPQHF. The CDR3 DNA reads as TGTGCCAGCACCGAAGAGAAACAGGGAAATCAGCCCCAGCATTTT.

This rearrangement joins TRBV18 to TRBJ1-5; D is unresolved. The CDR3 loop spans 14 amino acids. Looked up from germline, CDR1 is KGHSH and CDR2 is LQKENI. The ends were cut back, 4 bases at V and 5 bases at J, with 12 bases in the middle. The CDR3 loop is CASSLSGLYQPQHF. The DNA for the CDR3 is TGTGCCAGCTCACTTTCAGGTTTATATCAGCCCCAGCATTTT.

The chain employs TRBV6-2 or TRBV6-3 and TRBJ2-3; the match to TRBD2 covers 13 bases. Per germline, CDR1 MNHEY and CDR2 SVGEGT. This CDR3 region has 16 residues. V lost 6 bases and J lost 9; bases outside the gene matches: 12. CDR3 amino acids: CASSLGLAGQLGTQYF. DNA of the CDR3: TGTGCCAGCAGCTTGGGACTAGCGGGACAATTGGGGACGCAGTATTTT.

V and J are TRBV28 and TRBJ2-7; 9 bases match TRBD1. The CDR3 consists of 14 residues. The J segment lost 1 base and the V segment lost 8 bases, leaving 6 bases of the junction unmatched. Germline values: CDR1 MDHEN, CDR2 SYDVKM. The CDR3 nucleotides are TGTGCCAGCCACATAGGACAGGGGTCCTACGAGCAGTACTTC. This gives the protein CASHIGQGSYEQYF.

This clone was seen more than once but under ten times. The chain couples TRBV7-9 to TRBJ2-7; D remains unclear. Germline V gene sequence: CDR1 SEHNR, CDR2 FQNEAQ (reference sequence). V dropped 1 base and J dropped 3 bases, with 13 bases sitting between them. The length of the CDR3 is 15 residues. The CDR3 sequence is CASSLDTGFNYEQYF. The DNA of the CDR3 is TGTGCCAGCAGCTTAGATACGGGTTTTAACTACGAGCAGTACTTC. Variable domain in full (rest from reference TRBV7-9 and TRBJ2-7): DTGVSQNPRHKITKRGQNVTFRCDPISEHNRLYWYRQTLGQGPEFLTYFQNEAQLEKSRLLSDRFSAERPKGSFSTLEIQRTEQGDSAMYLCASSLDTGFNYEQYFGPGTRLTVT.

The table lists this clone with a count of one. This chain connects TRBV29-1 to TRBJ2-3; D gene uncertain. V was shortened by 5 bases and J by 1 base, with 19 bases between the two germline ends. Germline-derived CDR1 and CDR2 are SQVTM and ANQGSEA. The CDR3 loop spans 16 amino acids. The CDR3 coding sequence is TGCAGCGTTTCTACCCCCTTGTATTCTCGCACAGATACGCAGTATTTT. Protein: CSVSTPLYSRTDTQYF.

V usage is TRBV5-5 and J usage is TRBJ2-3; a possible D gene is TRBD2 (5 bases). Germline V CDR1 and CDR2: SGHKS, YYEKEE (reference sequence). Trimming stripped 0 bases from V and 5 bases from J, with 13 bases between. This CDR3 spans 15 amino acids. CDR3 in DNA: TGTGCCAGCAGCTTGGCGTCGGCGGACTTAGATACGCAGTATTTT. This codes for CASSLASADLDTQYF.

J is TRBJ1-2 and V is TRBV5-1; no definite D call. The V end was cut by 4 bases, the J end by 4 bases, with 14 bases between. The germline V gene has CDR1 SGHRS and CDR2 YFSETQ. CDR3 length: 14 amino acids. CDR3 loop: CASSPRSLGYGYTF. CDR3 nucleotide sequence: TGCGCCAGCAGCCCCAGATCCCTTGGCTATGGCTACACCTTC. The entire variable domain, with the rest obtained from reference TRBV5-1 and TRBJ1-2, is as follows: KAGVTQTPRYLIKTRGQQVTLSCSPISGHRSVSWYQQTPGQGLQFLFEYFSETQRNKGNFPGRFSGRQFSNSRSEMNVSTLELGDSALYLCASSPRSLGYGYTFGSGTRLTVV.

The V gene is TRBV19, the J gene TRBJ1-1; D ambiguous. Germline CDR1 is LNHDA and CDR2 is SQIVND (reference sequence). CDR3 length equals 13 residues. With 5 bases removed from V and 5 bases from J, the gap between germline ends came to 12 bases. DNA of the CDR3: TGTGCCAGTAGTGAGGGAGCGGGTACTGAAGCTTTCTTT. It codes for CASSEGAGTEAFF.

The CDR3 DNA follows: TGTGCCAGCTCGTCGGGACAGCCCTTTCGGGGGGAGCTGTTTTTT. Protein: CASSSGQPFRGELFF. This chain joins TRBV18 and TRBJ2-2, with 7 bases that match TRBD1. CDR1 and CDR2 (germline): KGHSH, LQKENI. This CDR3 contains 15 residues. V was pared by 6 bases and J by 8 bases, with 12 bases of the junction left unmatched.

J is TRBJ2-7 and V is TRBV30, with a possible D match to TRBD2 (6 bases). The CDR3 has 16 amino acids. Trimming shortened V by 3 bases and J by 5 bases, and 23 bases separated the two germline ends. CDR1 is GTSNPN, CDR2 SVGIG, per germline (reference sequence). In DNA form, the CDR3 reads TGTGCCTGGAGCGACCCGGGAGCGCTGGGGTATAACGAGCAGTACTTC. Encoded protein: CAWSDPGALGYNEQYF. Complete variable domain (other parts from reference TRBV30 and TRBJ2-7): SQTIHQWPATLVQPVGSPLSLECTVEGTSNPNLYWYRQAAGRGLQLLFYSVGIGQISSEVPQNLSASRPQDRQFILSSKKLLLSDSGFYLCAWSDPGALGYNEQYFGPGTRLTVT.

The chain couples TRBV2 to TRBJ2-1, with 8 bases that match TRBD1. The CDR3 loop spans 16 amino acids. Germline-derived CDR1 and CDR2 are SNHLY and FYNNEI. Germline trimming cut 4 bases from V and 7 bases from J; bases unmatched to any gene: 12. The CDR3 DNA follows: TGTGCCAGCAGTGCCCGGACAGGGAGGACGGTAAATGAGCAGTTCTTC. It codes for CASSARTGRTVNEQFF. The full variable domain, completed using reference TRBV2 and TRBJ2-1, is EPEVTQTPSHQVTQMGQEVILRCVPISNHLYFYWYRQILGQKVEFLVSFYNNEISEKSEIFDDQFSVERPDGSNFTLKIRSTKLEDSAMYFCASSARTGRTVNEQFFGPGTRLTVL.

The gene calls are TRBV6-6 and TRBJ2-5; 7 bases are shared with TRBD1. Per germline, CDR1 MNHNY and CDR2 SVGAGI (reference sequence). V lost 8 bases and J lost 0; bases outside the gene matches: 6. The CDR3 covers 14 residues. Here the CDR3 DNA reads TGTGCCAGCCATGACAGGGAAGACCAAGAGACCCAGTACTTC. Its protein is CASHDREDQETQYF.

The chain recombines TRBV5-6 with TRBJ1-6; D not resolved. The length of the CDR3 is 12 residues. Per the germline V gene, CDR1 is SGHDT and CDR2 is YYEEEE. With 5 bases removed from V and 5 bases from J, the gap between germline ends came to 5 bases. CDR3: CASRNNNSPLHF. CDR3 sequence (DNA): TGTGCCAGCAGGAACAATAATTCACCCCTCCACTTT.

This clone has a single count. The rearrangement uses TRBV5-4 and TRBJ2-5; 9 bases are a match to TRBD2. The CDR3 has 15 amino acids. CDR1 SGHNT and CDR2 YYREEE come from the germline V gene (reference sequence). V gave up 4 bases and J gave up 3 bases; unmatched junction bases: 7. CDR3 region: CASSPEVAGEETQYF. The CDR3 DNA sequence: TGTGCCAGCAGCCCGGAGGTAGCGGGAGAAGAGACCCAGTACTTC.

V and J are TRBV11-2 and TRBJ1-2, with D possibly matching TRBD1 (6 bases). CDR1 is SGHAT and CDR2 is FQNNGV in the germline V gene. V shed 1 base and J shed 2 bases, with 11 bases lying between them. The CDR3 is made up of 15 amino acids. The CDR3 is CASSLGGQGNYGYTF. The CDR3 nucleotides are TGTGCCAGCAGCTTAGGAGGGCAGGGGAACTATGGCTACACCTTC.

This rearrangement joins TRBV27 to TRBJ2-5, with 8 bases that match TRBD1. This CDR3 comprises 17 residues. From germline, CDR1 is MNHEY and CDR2 SMNVEV (reference sequence). The J segment lost 5 bases and the V segment lost 4 bases, leaving 15 bases of the junction unmatched. This chain's CDR3 is CASSSPGGGYLTETQYF. CDR3 in DNA: TGTGCCAGCAGTTCCCCAGGGGGCGGGTATCTGACCGAGACCCAGTACTTC.

The chain combines TRBV19 with TRBJ2-4; possibly TRBD1 for D (6 bases). The CDR3 covers 13 residues. Trimming took 4 bases from V and 9 from J, leaving 13 bases between them. Germline lookup yields CDR1 LNHDA and CDR2 SQIVND (reference sequence). This chain's CDR3 is CASSSGQYGIQYF. CDR3 nucleotides: TGTGCCAGTAGTAGCGGACAGTACGGCATTCAGTACTTC. The full variable domain, rest sourced from reference TRBV19 and TRBJ2-4, is DGGITQSPKYLFRKEGQNVTLSCEQNLNHDAMYWYRQDPGQGLRLIYYSQIVNDFQKGDIAEGYSVSREKKESFPLTVTSAQKNPTAFYLCASSSGQYGIQYFGAGTRLSVL.

This clone was found a few times. The chain recombines TRBV19 with TRBJ1-5; TRBD1 matches 7 bases. The V and J ends lost 9 bases and 2 bases, in that order; junction bases with no gene match: 4. CDR3 length: 13 residues. CDR1 and CDR2 from the germline V gene are LNHDA and SQIVND (reference sequence). CDR3 in amino acids: CASRQGRNQPQHF. CDR3 bases: TGTGCCAGCCGACAGGGACGCAATCAGCCCCAGCATTTT. The variable domain in full, with the rest retrieved from reference TRBV19 and TRBJ1-5, is DGGITQSPKYLFRKEGQNVTLSCEQNLNHDAMYWYRQDPGQGLRLIYYSQIVNDFQKGDIAEGYSVSREKKESFPLTVTSAQKNPTAFYLCASRQGRNQPQHFGDGTRLSIL.

This sequence joins TRBV6-2 or TRBV6-3 and TRBJ2-7, with 8 bases lining up with TRBD1. The CDR3 loop spans 14 amino acids. V lost 6 bases and J lost 0; bases outside the gene matches: 4. Germline assignment: CDR1 MNHEY and CDR2 SVGEGT. This CDR3 reads CASSTGTGSYEQYF. For the CDR3, the DNA is TGTGCCAGCAGCACCGGGACAGGCTCCTACGAGCAGTACTTC.

To note about this clone: This same CDR3 is encoded by further DNA sequences in the sample. The chain has TRBV7-2 and TRBJ2-4, with D maybe TRBD2 (7 bases). V dropped 5 bases and J dropped 7 bases, with 12 bases sitting between them. Germline V gene sequence: CDR1 SGHTA, CDR2 FQGNSA. This CDR3 has 13 amino acids. The DNA for the CDR3 is TGTGCCAGCAGCATAGGGGGAGGGAACATTCAGTACTTC. Residues: CASSIGGGNIQYF.

This rearrangement joins TRBV2 to TRBJ1-4; no firm D call. There are 12 residues in the CDR3. From germline, CDR1 is SNHLY and CDR2 FYNNEI. V lost 6 bases and J lost 4, with 6 bases in between. The CDR3 loop is CASRANNEKLFF. CDR3 coding DNA: TGTGCCAGCAGGGCCAATAATGAAAAACTGTTTTTT.

This clone was seen a handful of times. The rearrangement joins TRBV11-2 to TRBJ1-3; D uncertain. The CDR3 has 15 residues. CDR1 is SGHAT and CDR2 is FQNNGV in the germline V gene. Deletions cut 1 base from V and 0 bases from J, with 7 bases between. The CDR3 spells CASSLGANSGNTIYF. The CDR3 bases are TGTGCCAGCAGCTTAGGGGCCAACTCTGGAAACACCATATATTTT.

This chain connects TRBV12-3 or TRBV12-4 to TRBJ1-1; weak D call: TRBD1 (5 bases). V was cut by 5 bases and J by 5 bases, with 12 bases left in between. The CDR3 is 13 amino acids. The CDR3 here is CASSQGIGTEAFF. The CDR3 region has the DNA TGTGCCAGCAGTCAGGGCATAGGAACTGAAGCTTTCTTT.